The rows below give T cell receptor beta chains drawn from one sample of a study of blood T cell repertoires in COVID-19. Generated by immunoSEQ multiplex PCR, the TCRdb table keeps only in-frame clones and is missing some. Among 100,000 or so clones listed, about 90% were seen once. Material for sequencing was peripheral blood. These TCRs come from a woman between 50 and 59 years old in a cohort sampled during active COVID-19. Both conserved end residues are part of each CDR3. D genes are given only for firm matches. Where a row states a size, it is once, few, many or the class of an expanded clone; other rows omit it.

j_call | v_call | clone_size | d_call | cdr3_aa | cdr3_nt
TRBJ2-1 | TRBV19 | NA | NA | CASRALGYNEQFF | TGTGCCAGCCGAGCTCTCGGTTACAATGAGCAGTTCTTC
TRBJ2-1 | TRBV4-1 | NA | TRBD2 | CASSQDLTSGTNPSYNEQFF | TGCGCCAGCAGCCAAGATCTGACTAGCGGGACAAATCCTTCCTACAATGAGCAGTTCTTC
TRBJ2-3 | TRBV5-1 | NA | TRBD1 | CASSRGQNTDTQYF | TGCGCCAGCAGCAGGGGACAGAACACAGATACGCAGTATTTT
TRBJ1-2 | TRBV18 | NA | NA | CASSPRNRVSGYGYTF | TGTGCCAGCTCACCACGGAACAGGGTATCAGGCTATGGCTACACCTTC
TRBJ2-3 | TRBV5-4 | NA | NA | CASSPDRSDTQYF | TGTGCCAGCAGCCCGGACAGATCAGATACGCAGTATTTT
TRBJ1-5 | TRBV6-5 | NA | TRBD1 | CASSLGQADQPQHF | TGTGCCAGCAGCCTGGGACAGGCTGATCAGCCCCAGCATTTT
TRBJ1-3 | TRBV4-1 | NA | NA | CASSQDRGRVRNTIYF | TGCGCCAGCAGCCAAGATCGGGGAAGGGTTAGAAACACCATATATTTT
TRBJ2-7 | TRBV2 | few | NA | CASSDRGSYEQYF | TGTGCCAGCAGTGACAGGGGCTCCTACGAGCAGTACTTC
TRBJ2-5 | TRBV2 | NA | NA | CASSVPPEAQYF | TGTGCCAGCAGTGTCCCCCCTGAGGCCCAGTACTTC
TRBJ2-7 | TRBV10-2 | NA | TRBD1 | CATTEIPGQGYEQYF | TGCGCCACTACTGAGATTCCGGGACAGGGTTACGAGCAGTACTTC
TRBJ1-1 | TRBV5-1 | NA | TRBD1 | CASSLGQGLSTEAFF | TGCGCCAGCAGCTTGGGACAGGGATTAAGCACTGAAGCTTTCTTT
TRBJ2-5 | TRBV12-5 | once | TRBD1 | CASGLLGQGFLSFIQETQYF | TGTGCTAGTGGTTTGTTGGGACAGGGTTTTTTATCTTTCATTCAAGAGACCCAGTACTTC
TRBJ1-5 | TRBV19 | NA | TRBD1 | CASSRQGGQPQHF | TGTGCCAGTAGTAGACAGGGAGGTCAGCCCCAGCATTTT
TRBJ2-2 | TRBV7-2 | few | TRBD1 | CASSWRPGQYTGELFF | TGTGCCAGCAGCTGGCGCCCGGGACAGTACACCGGGGAGCTGTTTTTT
TRBJ2-1 | TRBV7-3 | NA | NA | CASSLGLADYNEQFF | TGTGCCAGCAGCTTGGGCCTAGCTGACTACAATGAGCAGTTCTTC
TRBJ2-5 | TRBV5-1 | NA | NA | CASSFTPGTSGETQYF | TGCGCCAGCAGCTTCACCCCCGGGACATCGGGGGAGACCCAGTACTTC
TRBJ2-7 | TRBV5-1 | NA | TRBD1 | CASSFEQGAKYEQYF | TGCGCCAGCAGCTTTGAGCAGGGGGCGAAGTACGAGCAGTACTTC
TRBJ1-6 | TRBV20-1 | NA | TRBD1 | CSASDQGALNSPLHF | TGCAGTGCTAGTGATCAGGGGGCTTTAAATTCACCCCTCCACTTT
TRBJ2-1 | TRBV9 | NA | TRBD1 | CASSLQGESYNEQFF | TGTGCCAGCAGTCTTCAGGGGGAGTCCTACAATGAGCAGTTCTTC
TRBJ2-7 | TRBV2 | NA | TRBD1 | CASTIRGLRYF | TGTGCCAGCACCATCAGGGGGTTGCGGTACTTC
TRBJ2-7 | TRBV4-1 | NA | TRBD1 | CASSRGTGGLYEQYF | TGCGCCAGCAGCCGCGGGACAGGGGGTCTTTACGAGCAGTACTTC
TRBJ2-3 | TRBV6-1 | NA | TRBD1 | CASSEALGNRGTDTQYF | TGTGCCAGCAGTGAAGCGCTAGGTAACAGGGGAACAGATACGCAGTATTTT
TRBJ2-7 | TRBV7-2 | NA | TRBD1 | CASSPRQGAISEQYF | TGTGCCAGCAGCCCGCGACAGGGGGCGATATCCGAGCAGTACTTC
TRBJ1-1 | TRBV27 | NA | NA | CASSPGSGGTEAFF | TGTGCCAGCAGCCCCGGGTCAGGAGGGACTGAAGCTTTCTTT
TRBJ2-7 | TRBV6-6 | NA | TRBD1 | CASSRTGAGEQYF | TGTGCCAGCAGTCGGACAGGGGCTGGTGAGCAGTACTTC